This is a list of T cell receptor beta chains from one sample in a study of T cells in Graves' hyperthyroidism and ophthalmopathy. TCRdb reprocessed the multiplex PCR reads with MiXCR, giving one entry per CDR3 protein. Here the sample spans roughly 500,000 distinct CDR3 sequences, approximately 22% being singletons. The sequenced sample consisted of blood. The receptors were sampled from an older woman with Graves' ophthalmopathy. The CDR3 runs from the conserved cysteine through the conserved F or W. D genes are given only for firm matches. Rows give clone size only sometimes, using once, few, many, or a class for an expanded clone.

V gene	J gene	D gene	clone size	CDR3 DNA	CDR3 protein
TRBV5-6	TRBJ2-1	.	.	TGTGCCAGCAGCCCCGCTACTAGGAGCAATGAGCAGTTCTTC	CASSPATRSNEQFF
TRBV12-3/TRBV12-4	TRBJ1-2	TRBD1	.	TGTGCCAGCAGCATGACAGGGGGCGTTTACTATGGCTACACCTTC	CASSMTGGVYYGYTF
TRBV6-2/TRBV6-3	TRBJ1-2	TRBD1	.	TGTGCCAGCAGTTACTCTCCTCAGGGGGCAGTCTATGGCTACACCTTC	CASSYSPQGAVYGYTF
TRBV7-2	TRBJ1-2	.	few	TGTGCCAGCGGAGTAATGGGACTTTTTGGAGGCTACACCTTC	CASGVMGLFGGYTF
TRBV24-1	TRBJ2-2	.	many	TGTGCCACCAGTGGGCCCGGCACCGGGGAGCTGTTTTTT	CATSGPGTGELFF
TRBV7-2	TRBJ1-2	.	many	TGTGCCAGCAGCGAGAACTATGGCTACACCTTC	CASSENYGYTF
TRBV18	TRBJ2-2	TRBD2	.	TGTGCCAGCTCACCACTAGCGGGTTACACCGGGGAGCTGTTTTTT	CASSPLAGYTGELFF
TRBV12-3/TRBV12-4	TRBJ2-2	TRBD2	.	TGTGCCAGCACCCTAGCGGGAGGGAACACCGGGGAGCTGTTTTTT	CASTLAGGNTGELFF
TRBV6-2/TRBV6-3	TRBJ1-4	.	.	TGTGCCAGCAGTTACTCGGGGGGACCTCTTGGAAAACTGTTTTTT	CASSYSGGPLGKLFF
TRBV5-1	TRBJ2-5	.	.	TGCGCCAGCAGCCCCCTGACAGGACAAGAGACCCAGTACTTC	CASSPLTGQETQYF
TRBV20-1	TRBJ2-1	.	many	TGCAGTGCTAGCCTAGTCCCAGGGTCGAGGAATGAGCAGTTCTTC	CSASLVPGSRNEQFF
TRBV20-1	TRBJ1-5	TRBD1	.	TGCAGTGCCGAACGAGTGACCGGGACAGGGAATCAGCCCCAGCATTTT	CSAERVTGTGNQPQHF
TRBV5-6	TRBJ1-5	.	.	TGTGCCAGCAGCTTACGGCACCGCAATCAGCCCCAGCATTTT	CASSLRHRNQPQHF
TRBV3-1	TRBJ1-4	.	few	TGTGCCAGCAGCCAAGCGGGAAGCGAAAAACTGTTTTTT	CASSQAGSEKLFF
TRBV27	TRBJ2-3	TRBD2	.	TGTGCCAGCAGTTCGGGGGGACTAGCGGAGCATACGCAGTATTTT	CASSSGGLAEHTQYF
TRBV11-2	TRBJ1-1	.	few	TGTGCCAGCAGCTTAGACCGGGGGCGAGAAACTGAAGCTTTCTTT	CASSLDRGRETEAFF
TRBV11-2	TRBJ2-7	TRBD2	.	TGTGCCAGCAGCCCCGGGACTAGCGGGAGGGCCCGGGGCGAGCAGTACTTC	CASSPGTSGRARGEQYF
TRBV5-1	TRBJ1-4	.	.	TGCGCCAGCAGCTTGTTCGCATTGTCTTCTAATGAAAAACTGTTTTTT	CASSLFALSSNEKLFF
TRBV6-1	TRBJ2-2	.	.	TGTGCCAGCAGTGAATCCACCACCGGGGAGCTGTTTTTT	CASSESTTGELFF
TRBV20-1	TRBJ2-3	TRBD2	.	TGCAGTGCTAACCGGGAGGGACGACGCACAGATACGCAGTATTTT	CSANREGRRTDTQYF
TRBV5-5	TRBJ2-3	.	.	TGTGCCAGCAGCGCGGACCCTGGGATGGATACGCAGTATTTT	CASSADPGMDTQYF
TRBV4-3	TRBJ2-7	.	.	TGCGCCAGCAGCCACCAAGTCCAGGGAGCCTACGAGCAGTACTTC	CASSHQVQGAYEQYF
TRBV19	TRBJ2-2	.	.	TGTGCCACCCAAAGGCTACCCAACACCGGGGAGCTGTTTTTT	CATQRLPNTGELFF
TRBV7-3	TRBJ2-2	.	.	TGTGCCAGCAGCGTAGACAGGAACACCGGGGAGCTGTTTTTT	CASSVDRNTGELFF
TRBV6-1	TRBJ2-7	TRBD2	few	TGTGCCAGCAAAATTGAGGCGGGAGGATCCTCCGAGCAGTACTTC	CASKIEAGGSSEQYF
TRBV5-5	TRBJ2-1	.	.	TGCGCCAGCAGCACTGGCCCCGGGACCCGCAATGAGCAGTTCTTC	CASSTGPGTRNEQFF
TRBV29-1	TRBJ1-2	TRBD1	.	TGCAGCGCAGGACAGGACTATGGCTACACCTTC	CSAGQDYGYTF